The clone carrying this T cell receptor beta chain was seen a handful of times. The source of the sample is a study of control samples from healthy donors and cancer patients. Using immunoSEQ multiplex PCR, the repertoire was profiled, and TCRdb retains in-frame clones only, with some absent. The sample has over 100,000 clones; 75% to 95% are singletons. V dropped 5 bases and J dropped 7 bases, with 15 bases sitting between them. Germline V CDR1 and CDR2: LNHNV, YYDKDF (reference sequence). The CDR3 contains 14 residues. The genes are TRBV15 and TRBJ1-5; TRBD1 might be the D (5 bases). The sequence came from a man between 40 and 49 years old in good health. Sequenced input: blood. The CDR3 nucleotides read TGTGCCACCAGCCCAGTGGGAGGGGTCCAGCCCCAGCATTTT. This gives the protein CATSPVGGVQPQHF.